This T cell receptor beta chain was sequenced for a study of PD-1 blockade in classical Hodgkin lymphoma. Time point noted: cycle 4 day 1 (C4D1), after 6 weeks of nivolumab. All patients experienced relapse after autologous stem cell transplantation, and brentuximab vedotin exposure was variable. Best responses fell into complete response, partial response or progressive disease. The CDR3 runs 15 residues. The junction had 6 bases not matched to a gene; V was cut back by 4 bases and J by 3 bases. Germline CDR1 and CDR2: SGHDN and FVKESK. Sequencing used immunoSEQ multiplex PCR; TCRdb keeps in-frame clones, though not all of them. The table has about 50,000 clones, about 75% seen once.

Sequencing was performed on peripheral blood mononuclear cells (PBMCs), taken before the fourth cycle of nivolumab. This rearrangement joins TRBV14 to TRBJ2-1; 7 bases line up with TRBD1. This receptor was obtained from a human donor with classical Hodgkin lymphoma. CDR3 region: CASSRPGTVYNEQFF. In DNA, the CDR3 is TGTGCCAGCAGCCGGCCTGGGACAGTCTACAATGAGCAGTTCTTC.